This record looks at one T cell receptor (beta chain) sequence and its context. What it binds is not known. The source of the sample is a study of cytomegalovirus exposure and HLA in healthy donors. Turning to the study itself: For the 300 to 400 genotyped donors, roughly 81% fell within the Caucasian-associated ancestry cluster.

General study findings and limits: No immune exposure information besides CMV serostatus was available. A later analysis linked a missense DCLRE1C variant to TCR beta V- and J-gene trimming. Differences between HLA loci emerged in a later analysis of TCR association rates, with DRB1 most and HLA-C fewest.

The CDR3 is 13 amino acids. V was trimmed by 6 bases and J by 0 bases, leaving 8 bases between them. Germline V gene data show CDR1 as MNHNS and CDR2 as SASEGT. This PCR relied on a set of 60 Vbeta primers and 13 Jbeta primers. The table came from immunoSEQ multiplex PCR; TCRdb's copy has only in-frame clones and leaves some out. This table holds 150,000 to 200,000 clones, around 84% found once. Sequencing input: PBMCs. The genes are TRBV6-1 and TRBJ1-2; D uncertain. The source is a man aged 18 to 29 in good health and CMV-seronegative. The CDR3 here is CASRETTNYGYTF. The CDR3 DNA is TGTGCCAGCAGAGAGACAACTAACTATGGCTACACCTTC.